A single sample gave rise to the 5 T cell receptor beta chains below, sequenced in a study of breast tumors, draining lymph nodes, adjacent tissues. TCRdb redid the calling of the multiplex PCR reads with MiXCR, one entry per CDR3 protein. The data show around 130,000 distinct CDR3 sequences, 21% seen once. Breast cancer patients provided tissue from their axillary draining lymph nodes. What was sequenced was axillary lymph node tissue. All receptors come from a female donor with breast cancer. Some clones in this sample may be carry-over from other donors' samples.

The chain couples TRBV5-4 to TRBJ2-1; D may be TRBD2 (6 bases). The CDR3 runs 16 residues. V was cut by 4 bases and J by 6 bases, with 20 bases left in between. Looked up from germline, CDR1 is SGHNT and CDR2 is YYREEE (reference sequence). This CDR3 is CASSTGGTRVVNEQFF. The CDR3 DNA follows: TGTGCCAGCAGCACCGGCGGGACCCGGGTTGTCAATGAGCAGTTCTTC.

Turning to this clonotype: Just one base apart from a much larger clone, this may be a read error. The chain is built from TRBV7-9 and TRBJ2-3, with D perhaps TRBD2 (6 bases). V lost 1 base and J lost 1, with 12 bases in between. This CDR3 region has 16 residues. The germline gives CDR1 SEHNR, CDR2 FQNEAQ (reference sequence). The CDR3 spells CASSLDAGLRTDTQYF. In DNA, the CDR3 is TGTGCCAGCAGCTTAGATGCGGGACTCCGCACAGATACGCAGTATTTT.

There are many counts of this clonotype. The rearrangement joins TRBV6-6 to TRBJ2-1, with 7 positions matching TRBD1. The CDR3 runs 14 residues. Germline trimming cut 6 bases from V and 4 bases from J; bases unmatched to any gene: 6. The V gene's germline CDR1 is MNHNY and CDR2 SVGAGI (reference sequence). CDR3 sequence: CASRQGRSYNEQFF. The CDR3 nucleotides read TGTGCCAGCAGACAGGGGCGAAGTTACAATGAGCAGTTCTTC.

This clonotype occurred many times. The chain couples TRBV6-1 to TRBJ2-3; the D is unclear. V dropped 8 bases and J dropped 1 base, with 13 bases sitting between them. The germline gives CDR1 MNHNS, CDR2 SASEGT. The CDR3 spans 14 residues. CDR3 bases: TGTGCCAGCCTTTGGACGGGTGGCACAGATACGCAGTATTTT. It translates to CASLWTGGTDTQYF.

This clonotype was seen ten or more times. The chain carries TRBV12-3 or TRBV12-4 and TRBJ2-1; 7 bases are a match to TRBD2. This CDR3 region has 15 residues. J lost 2 bases, V lost 6 bases, and 7 bases had no gene match. CDR3 bases: TGTGCCAGCAGCTATATTAGCGGGCCCTACAATGAGCAGTTCTTC. Translating gives CASSYISGPYNEQFF.